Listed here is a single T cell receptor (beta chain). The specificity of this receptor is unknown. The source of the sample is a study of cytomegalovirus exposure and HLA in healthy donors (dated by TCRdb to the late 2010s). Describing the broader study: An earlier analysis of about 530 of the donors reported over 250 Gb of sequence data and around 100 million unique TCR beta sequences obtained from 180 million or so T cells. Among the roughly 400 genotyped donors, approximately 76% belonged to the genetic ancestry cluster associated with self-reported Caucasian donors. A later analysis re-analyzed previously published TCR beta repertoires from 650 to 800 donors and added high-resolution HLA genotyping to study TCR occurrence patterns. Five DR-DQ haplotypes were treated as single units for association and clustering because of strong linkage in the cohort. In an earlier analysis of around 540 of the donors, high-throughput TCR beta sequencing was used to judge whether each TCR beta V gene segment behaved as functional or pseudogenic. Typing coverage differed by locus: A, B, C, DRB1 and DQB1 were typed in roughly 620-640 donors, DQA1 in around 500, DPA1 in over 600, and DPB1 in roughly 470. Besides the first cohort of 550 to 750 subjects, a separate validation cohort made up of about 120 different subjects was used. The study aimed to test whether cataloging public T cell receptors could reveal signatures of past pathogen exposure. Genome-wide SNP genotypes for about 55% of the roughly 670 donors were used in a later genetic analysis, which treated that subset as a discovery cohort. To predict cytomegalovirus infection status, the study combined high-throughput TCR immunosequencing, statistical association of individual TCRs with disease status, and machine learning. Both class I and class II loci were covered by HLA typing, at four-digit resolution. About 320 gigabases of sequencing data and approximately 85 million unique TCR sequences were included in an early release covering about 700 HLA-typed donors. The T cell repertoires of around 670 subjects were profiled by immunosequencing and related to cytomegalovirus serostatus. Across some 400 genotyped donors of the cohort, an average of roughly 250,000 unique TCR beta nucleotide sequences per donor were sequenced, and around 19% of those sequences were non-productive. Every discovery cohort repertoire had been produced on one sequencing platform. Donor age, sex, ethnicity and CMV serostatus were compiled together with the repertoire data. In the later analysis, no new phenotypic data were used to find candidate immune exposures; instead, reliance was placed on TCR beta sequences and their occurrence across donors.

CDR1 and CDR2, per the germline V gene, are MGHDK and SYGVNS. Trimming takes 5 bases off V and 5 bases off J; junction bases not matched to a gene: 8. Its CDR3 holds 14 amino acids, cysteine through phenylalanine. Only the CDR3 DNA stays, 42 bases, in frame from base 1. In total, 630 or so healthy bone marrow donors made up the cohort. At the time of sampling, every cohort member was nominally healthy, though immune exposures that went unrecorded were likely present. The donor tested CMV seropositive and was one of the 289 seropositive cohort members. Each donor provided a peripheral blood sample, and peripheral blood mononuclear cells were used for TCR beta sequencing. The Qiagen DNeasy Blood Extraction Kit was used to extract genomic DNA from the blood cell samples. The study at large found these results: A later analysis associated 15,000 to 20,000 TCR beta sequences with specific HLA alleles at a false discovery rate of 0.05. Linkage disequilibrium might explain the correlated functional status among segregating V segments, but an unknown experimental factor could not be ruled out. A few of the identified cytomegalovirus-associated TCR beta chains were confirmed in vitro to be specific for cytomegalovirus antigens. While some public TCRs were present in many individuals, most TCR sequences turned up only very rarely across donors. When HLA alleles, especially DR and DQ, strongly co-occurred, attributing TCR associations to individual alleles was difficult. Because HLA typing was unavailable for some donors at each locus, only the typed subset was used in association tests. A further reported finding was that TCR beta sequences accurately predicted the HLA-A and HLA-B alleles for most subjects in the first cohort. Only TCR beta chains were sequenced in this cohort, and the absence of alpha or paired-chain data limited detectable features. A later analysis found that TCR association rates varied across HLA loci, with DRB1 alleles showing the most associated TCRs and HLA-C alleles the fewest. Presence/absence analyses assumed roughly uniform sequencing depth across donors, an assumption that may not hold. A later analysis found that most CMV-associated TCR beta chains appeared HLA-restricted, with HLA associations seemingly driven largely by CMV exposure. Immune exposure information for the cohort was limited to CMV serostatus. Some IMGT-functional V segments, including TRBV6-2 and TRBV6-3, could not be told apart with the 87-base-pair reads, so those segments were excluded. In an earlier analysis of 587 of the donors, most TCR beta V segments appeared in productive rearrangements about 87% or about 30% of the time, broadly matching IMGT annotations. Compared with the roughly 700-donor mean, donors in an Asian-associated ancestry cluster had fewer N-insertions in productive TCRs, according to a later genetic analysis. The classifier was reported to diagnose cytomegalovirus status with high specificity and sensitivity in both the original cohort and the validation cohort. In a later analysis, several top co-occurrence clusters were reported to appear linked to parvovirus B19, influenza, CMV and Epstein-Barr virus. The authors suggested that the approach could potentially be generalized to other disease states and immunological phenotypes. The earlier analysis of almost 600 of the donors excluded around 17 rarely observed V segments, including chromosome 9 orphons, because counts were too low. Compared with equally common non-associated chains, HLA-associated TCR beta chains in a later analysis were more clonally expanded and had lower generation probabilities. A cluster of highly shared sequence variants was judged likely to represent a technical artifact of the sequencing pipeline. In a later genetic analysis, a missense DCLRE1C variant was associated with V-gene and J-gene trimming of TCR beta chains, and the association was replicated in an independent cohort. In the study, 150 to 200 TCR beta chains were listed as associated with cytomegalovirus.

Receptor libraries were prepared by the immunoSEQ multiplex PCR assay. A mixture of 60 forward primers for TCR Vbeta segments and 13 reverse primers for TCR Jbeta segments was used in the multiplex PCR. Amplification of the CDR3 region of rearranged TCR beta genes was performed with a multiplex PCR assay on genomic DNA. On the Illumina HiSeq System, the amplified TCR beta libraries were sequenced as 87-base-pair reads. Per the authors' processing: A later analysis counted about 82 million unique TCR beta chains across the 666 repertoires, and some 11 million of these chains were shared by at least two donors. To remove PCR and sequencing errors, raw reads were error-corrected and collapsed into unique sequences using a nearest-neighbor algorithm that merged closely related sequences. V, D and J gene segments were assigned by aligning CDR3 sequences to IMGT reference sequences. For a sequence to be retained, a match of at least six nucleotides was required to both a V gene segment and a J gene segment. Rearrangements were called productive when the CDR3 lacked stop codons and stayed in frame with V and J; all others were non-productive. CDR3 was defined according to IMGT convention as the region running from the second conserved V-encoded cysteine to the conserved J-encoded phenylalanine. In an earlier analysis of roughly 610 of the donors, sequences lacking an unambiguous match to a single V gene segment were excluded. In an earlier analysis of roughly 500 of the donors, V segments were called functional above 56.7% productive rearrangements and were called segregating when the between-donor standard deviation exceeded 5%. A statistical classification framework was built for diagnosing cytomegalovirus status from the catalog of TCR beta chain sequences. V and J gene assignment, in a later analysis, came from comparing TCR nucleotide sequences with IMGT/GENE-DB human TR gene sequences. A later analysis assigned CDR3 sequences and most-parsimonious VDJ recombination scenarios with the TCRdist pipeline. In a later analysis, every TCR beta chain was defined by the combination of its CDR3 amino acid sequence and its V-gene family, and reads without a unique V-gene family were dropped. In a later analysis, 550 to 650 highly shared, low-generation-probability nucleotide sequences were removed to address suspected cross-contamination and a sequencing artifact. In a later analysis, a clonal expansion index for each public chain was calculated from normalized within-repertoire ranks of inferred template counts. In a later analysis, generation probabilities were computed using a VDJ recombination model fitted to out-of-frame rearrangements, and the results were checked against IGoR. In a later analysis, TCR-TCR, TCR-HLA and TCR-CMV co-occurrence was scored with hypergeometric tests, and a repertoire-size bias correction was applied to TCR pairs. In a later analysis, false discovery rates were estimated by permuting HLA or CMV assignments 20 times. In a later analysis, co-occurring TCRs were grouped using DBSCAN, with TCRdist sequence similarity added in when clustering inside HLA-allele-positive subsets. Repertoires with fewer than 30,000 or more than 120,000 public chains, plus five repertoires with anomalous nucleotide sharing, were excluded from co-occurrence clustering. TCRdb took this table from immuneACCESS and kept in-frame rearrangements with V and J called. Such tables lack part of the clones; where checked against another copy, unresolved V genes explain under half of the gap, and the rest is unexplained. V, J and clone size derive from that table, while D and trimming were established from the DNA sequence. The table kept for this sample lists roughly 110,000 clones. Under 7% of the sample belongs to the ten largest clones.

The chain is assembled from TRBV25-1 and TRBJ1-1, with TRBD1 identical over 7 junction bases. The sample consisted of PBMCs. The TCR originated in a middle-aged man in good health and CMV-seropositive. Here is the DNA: TGTGCCAGCAGTTCCGCAGGGGGTACTACTGAAGCTTTCTTT. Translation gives CASSSAGGTTEAFF.